This T cell receptor beta chain appears in the sequencing data of a study of Ad26.COV2.S vaccination and SARS-CoV-2 variants. Study summary: Intramuscular Ad26.COV2.S at 5x10^10 or 1x10^11 viral particles.

Trimming removed 3 bases from V and 4 bases from J; junction bases left unmatched: 5. CDR3 length: 15 residues. Germline values: CDR1 SEHNR, CDR2 FQNEAQ (reference sequence). TCRdb keeps only in-frame clones here, not all; method: immunoSEQ multiplex PCR. The table lists just over 350,000 clones, more than 75% of them singletons. The treatment denotes: some 20 received Ad26.COV2.S at low or high dose, single or two shots; roughly five received placebo; per-sample allocation not given. After the first vaccine or placebo injection, samples were drawn on day 63. This clone has a single count. Sequencing was performed on peripheral blood, taken in a trial of Ad26.COV2.S vaccine versus placebo. This TCR was recovered from a person aged 18-65 years who received the Ad26.COV2.S COVID-19 vaccine or a placebo. The chain employs TRBV7-9 and TRBJ2-2, with TRBD1 matching over 7 bases. The CDR3 sequence: CASSFLAGGTGELFF. CDR3 nucleotide sequence: TGTGCCAGCAGCTTTTTAGCAGGGGGCACCGGGGAGCTGTTTTTT.